This T cell receptor (beta chain) emerged from a study of cytomegalovirus exposure and HLA in healthy donors. About this clone itself: Its antigen is unidentified.

Trimming left V 1 base short and J 6 bases short, with 9 bases between. The germline V gene encodes CDR1 SEHNR and CDR2 FQNEAQ (reference sequence). The CDR3 has 13 amino acids. Study-wide results and limits: One later analysis reportedly identified an Asian-associated ancestry cluster that showed fewer N-insertions than the approximately 600-donor mean. Presence/absence comparisons presumed near-even sequencing depth among donors. As was reported, the classifier diagnosed cytomegalovirus status with high specificity and sensitivity.

A multiplex PCR was run with 60 Vbeta primers and 13 Jbeta primers. In the original analysis: About 11 million of some 80 million unique TCR beta chains were shared, per a later count. Measured with immunoSEQ multiplex PCR; TCRdb has only the in-frame clones, and not every one. For V, J and clone size, that table is used; D and trimming come from the DNA. Of 150,000 to 170,000 clones in the sample, approximately 80% were seen once. The chain joins TRBV7-9 to TRBJ1-1; maybe TRBD1 (5 bases). Sequencing used PBMCs. The sequence derives from a man in his thirties or forties in good health and CMV-seropositive. In nucleotides, the CDR3 is TGTGCCAGCAGCTTAGTAGGGACTCCTGAAGCTTTCTTT. It yields the protein CASSLVGTPEAFF.